The T cell receptor beta chain under discussion was sequenced for a study of shared clonotypes between healthy human individuals. Germline assignment: CDR1 MDHEN and CDR2 SYDVKM. The germline V and J ends were trimmed by 5 bases and 0 bases, with 4 bases remaining between them. The CDR3 length is 12 residues. This clone was seen only a few times. Other DNA sequences in this specimen translate into the identical CDR3. The method was immunoSEQ multiplex PCR; TCRdb's version includes in-frame clones alone and lacks a portion of them. The sample lists about 2.3 million clones; 85% to 95% were seen once. The chain employs TRBV28 and TRBJ1-2; the D is unclear. The TCR comes from a man between 18 and 35 years old in good health. Some clones in this sample may be carry-over from other donors' samples. Material for sequencing was naive CD4+ T cells from PBMCs. Specified subset: CD45RA+ positively selected. CDR3 in amino acids: CASSATNYGYTF. In nucleotides, the CDR3 is TGTGCCAGCAGTGCTACTAACTATGGCTACACCTTC.